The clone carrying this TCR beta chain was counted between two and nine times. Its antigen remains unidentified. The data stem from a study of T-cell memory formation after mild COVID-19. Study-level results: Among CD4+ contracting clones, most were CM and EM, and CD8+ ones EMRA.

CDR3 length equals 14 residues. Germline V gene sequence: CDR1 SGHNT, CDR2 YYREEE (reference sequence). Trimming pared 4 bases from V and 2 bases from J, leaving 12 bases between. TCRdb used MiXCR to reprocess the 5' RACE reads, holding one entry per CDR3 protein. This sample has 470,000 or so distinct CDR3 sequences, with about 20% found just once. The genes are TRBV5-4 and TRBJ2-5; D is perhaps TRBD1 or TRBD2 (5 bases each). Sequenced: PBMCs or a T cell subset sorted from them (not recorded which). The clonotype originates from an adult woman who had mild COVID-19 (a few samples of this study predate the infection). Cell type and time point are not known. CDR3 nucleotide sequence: TGTGCCAGCAGCCTCCGCAGGGAGCAAGAGACCCAGTACTTC. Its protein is CASSLRREQETQYF.